This T cell receptor beta chain was sequenced during a study of CD8 T cells in ankylosing spondylitis. Overall study findings and caveats: Disease-associated clones were reportedly significantly overrepresented in matched ankylosing spondylitis synovial fluid. Typical of ankylosing spondylitis blood, it appeared, was a TCR beta motif of eight highly homologous variants.

One entry per CDR3 protein, called by TCRdb with MiXCR from the 5' RACE reads. The sample carries around 210,000 distinct CDR3 sequences, around 8% recorded once. In the case of this clonotype: The antigen is not known.

The junction had 10 bases not matched to a gene; V was cut back by 5 bases and J by 8 bases. The CDR3 runs 15 residues. Germline CDR1 SGHVS, CDR2 FNYEAQ. J is TRBJ2-1 and V is TRBV7-6; 9 nucleotides align to TRBD1. Sequencing was done on a sample of blood, either unsorted or a sorted T cell fraction (not recorded which). The clonotype originates from a female donor with ankylosing spondylitis or in good health (not recorded which). In DNA, the CDR3 is TGTGCCAGCAGCCCCGACAGGGGGGGGATCCATGAGCAGTTCTTC. Its translation is CASSPDRGGIHEQFF.